This TCR beta chain came from a study of OX40 agonist ivuxolimab in advanced cancers. For the study at large: Intravenous ivuxolimab at 0.01 to 10 mg/kg was given to patients every 2 weeks. Hepatocellular carcinoma, melanoma, renal cell or head and neck cancer occurred in dose-escalation patients. Enrollees could have had prior anti-PD-1, anti-PD-L1 or anti-CTLA-4 therapy, which over 35% had received.

Assay: immunoSEQ multiplex PCR; the TCRdb copy retains only in-frame clones and omits some. The data hold about 35,000 clones, with roughly 84% observed a single time. The timepoints at which blood was sampled were baseline, cycle 4 day 1, and cycle 7 day 1. This CDR3 is built from 17 residues. Germline values: CDR1 SNHLY, CDR2 FYNNEI. Trimming took 5 bases from V and 5 from J; bases not matched to a gene: 17. The clonotype originates from an adult with an advanced solid tumor such as melanoma, head and neck, liver or kidney cancer. The J gene is TRBJ1-2, the V gene TRBV2; 7 bases are a match to TRBD1. Source: CD4+ or CD8+ T cells sorted from blood, taken in a trial of the OX40 agonist ivuxolimab. The CDR3, as DNA: TGTGCCAGCAGTTTCCGCTCGACAGGGCTCAACCATTATGGCTACACCTTC. It specifies CASSFRSTGLNHYGYTF.